This T cell receptor (beta chain) was identified during a study of blood T cell repertoires in COVID-19. Trimming left V 0 bases short and J 5 bases short, with 14 bases between. Germline V gene data show CDR1 as SGHRS and CDR2 as YFSETQ. CDR3 length: 15 residues. As processed by the authors: For nucleated cells, counts were estimated from reference gene primer amplification. Sequenced by immunoSEQ multiplex PCR; TCRdb stores in-frame clones only, minus some. V and J calls and clone size are copied from that table; D and trimming were computed from the DNA. The data show about 280,000 clones, almost 85% seen once.

The chain employs TRBV5-1 and TRBJ1-2, with unresolved D. Sequenced sample: peripheral blood. The TCR was taken from a man aged 45 to 65 with active or convalescent COVID-19. CDR3: CASSLGATVMYGYTF. CDR3 nucleotides: TGCGCCAGCAGCTTGGGGGCTACCGTTATGTATGGCTACACCTTC.